This entry lists 23 T cell receptor beta chains sequenced from one sample in a study of blood T cells in healthy people across ages. Through a sample-barcoded 5' primer and a J-beta primer mix, a second PCR was run for roughly 7 to 12 cycles. TCRdb processed the 5' RACE reads anew with MiXCR; each CDR3 protein has one entry. Of hundreds of thousands of distinct CDR3 sequences in the sample, around 28% were seen once. Sequenced input: blood. The receptors were sampled from a woman older than 75 in good health.

This clonotype was counted a few times. The J gene is TRBJ1-1, the V gene TRBV20-1, with no clear D. The V and J ends lost 6 bases and 0 bases respectively, with 14 bases between them. The CDR3 contains 14 residues. CDR1 is DFQATT, CDR2 SNEGSKA, per germline (reference sequence). This CDR3 is CSARTVFMNTEAFF. CDR3 nucleotides: TGCAGTGCCAGAACCGTGTTCATGAACACTGAAGCTTTCTTT.

In the case of this clonotype: This may come from a read error, since a much larger clone is one base off. The rearrangement links TRBV7-9 to TRBJ1-2; D is ambiguous. Germline V CDR1 and CDR2: SEHNR, FQNEAQ (reference sequence). V was clipped by 7 bases and J by 8 bases, with 14 bases between them. CDR3 length: 12 amino acids. CDR3 residues: CASNPVMWGYTF. CDR3 sequence (DNA): TGTGCCAGCAACCCTGTGATGTGGGGCTACACCTTC.

The genes are TRBV20-1 and TRBJ2-5; 7 positions agree with TRBD1. Germline lookup yields CDR1 DFQATT and CDR2 SNEGSKA (reference sequence). CDR3 length: 15 amino acids. J lost 11 bases, V lost 3 bases, and 18 bases had no gene match. The CDR3 DNA is TGCAGTGCTAGCGGCCGACAGGGTTTAAGGGATGAGCAGTACTTC. Amino acids: CSASGRQGLRDEQYF.

As concerns this clonotype: A much larger clone lies a single base off, so this may be a read error. V gene TRBV25-1 combines with J gene TRBJ2-7; TRBD1 is a possible D gene (5 bases). V gave up 3 bases and J gave up 5 bases, with 17 bases separating them. CDR1 and CDR2 from the germline V gene are MGHDK and SYGVNS. This CDR3 has 15 amino acids. In DNA form, the CDR3 reads TGTGCCAGCAGTGATTCTAGGGGTAGTTTGGACGAGCAGTACTTC. Residues: CASSDSRGSLDEQYF.

This clonotype was observed at least ten times. The J gene is TRBJ2-4, the V gene TRBV6-2 or TRBV6-3, with D perhaps given as TRBD1 or TRBD2 (5 bases each). The CDR3 totals 16 residues. CDR1 and CDR2 (germline): MNHEY, SVGEGT. V lost 6 bases and J 4 bases, leaving 19 bases between the germline ends. CDR3: CASSPREMGAKNIQYF. The CDR3 DNA is TGTGCCAGCAGCCCCAGGGAAATGGGAGCGAAAAACATTCAGTACTTC.

In this sample, this clonotype turned up many times. The chain recombines TRBV7-9 with TRBJ2-7; D is possibly TRBD1 or TRBD2 (5 bases each). Germline CDR1 is SEHNR and CDR2 is FQNEAQ (reference sequence). Trimming removed 5 bases from V and 3 bases from J, with 8 bases in between. This CDR3 has 12 amino acids. The CDR3 is CASSRDGYEQYF. DNA of the CDR3: TGTGCCAGCAGCCGGGACGGCTACGAGCAGTACTTC. The entire variable domain, with the rest obtained from reference TRBV7-9 and TRBJ2-7, is as follows: DTGVSQNPRHKITKRGQNVTFRCDPISEHNRLYWYRQTLGQGPEFLTYFQNEAQLEKSRLLSDRFSAERPKGSFSTLEIQRTEQGDSAMYLCASSRDGYEQYFGPGTRLTVT.

Details on this clonotype: This may be a read error: a much more frequent sequence differs by one nucleotide. The chain employs TRBV6-2 or TRBV6-3 and TRBJ2-5; 11 positions match TRBD2. Germline CDR1 is MNHEY and CDR2 is SVGEGT. The CDR3 totals 14 residues. J lost 11 bases, V lost 7 bases, and 12 bases had no gene match. The CDR3 DNA reads TGTGCCAGCACCCGGACTAGCGGGTTCAATGAGCAGTACTTC. Residues: CASTRTSGFNEQYF.

This clonotype was detected ten times or more. This CDR3 reads CASSLNTDTQYF. As DNA, the CDR3 is TGTGCCAGCAGTTTGAACACAGATACGCAGTATTTT. J is TRBJ2-3 and V is TRBV11-2; no definite D call. The V end was cut by 6 bases, the J end by 2 bases, with 6 bases between. Germline V gene lookup returns CDR1 SGHAT and CDR2 FQNNGV. This CDR3 is 12 amino acids long.

Of note for this clonotype: With a much larger clone just one base away, this may be a read error. V usage is TRBV5-5 and J usage is TRBJ2-5; 10 nucleotides match TRBD1. Germline trimming cut 0 bases from V and 5 bases from J; bases unmatched to any gene: 4. Germline V CDR1 and CDR2: SGHKS, YYEKEE (reference sequence). The CDR3 is 15 amino acids. The CDR3 is CASSLGTGGVETQYF. DNA for the CDR3: TGTGCCAGCAGCTTGGGGACAGGGGGAGTTGAGACCCAGTACTTC.

This clonotype was seen only a few times. The V and J genes are TRBV27 and TRBJ1-1, with D perhaps TRBD1 (5 bases). This CDR3 spans 16 amino acids. Germline V gene lookup returns CDR1 MNHEY and CDR2 SMNVEV (reference sequence). Trimming removed 3 bases at V and 5 bases at J, with 19 bases between. The CDR3 bases are TGTGCCAGCAGTTTCGAAGGTCGGGGGAAGGGTACTGAAGCTTTCTTT. Residues: CASSFEGRGKGTEAFF.

The chain carries TRBV7-2 and TRBJ1-2; D may be TRBD1 (6 bases). The CDR3 has 17 amino acids. The V gene lost 5 bases and the J gene lost 5 bases, with 24 bases spanning the gap. Germline V gene sequence: CDR1 SGHTA, CDR2 FQGNSA. As DNA, the CDR3 is TGTGCCAGCAGCAACACGGACGGGGGGCGAGTAGGATATGGCTACACCTTC. This sequence encodes CASSNTDGGRVGYGYTF.

This clonotype showed up just a few times. This may be a read error, as it is one base from a much larger clone. The CDR3 DNA follows: TGCAGCGTGACCAGGGGTGGCGGCTACACCTTC. Translating it yields CSVTRGGGYTF. This chain links TRBV29-1 with TRBJ1-2, with D possibly TRBD1 on 6 matching bases. Trimming took off 6 bases at V and 8 bases at J, with 13 bases between the two ends. The CDR3 totals 11 residues. Germline V gene data show CDR1 as SQVTM and CDR2 as ANQGSEA.

This clonotype was seen ten or more times. The chain recombines TRBV5-5 with TRBJ2-3; D uncertain. Germline assignment: CDR1 SGHKS and CDR2 YYEKEE (reference sequence). V was shortened by 0 bases and J by 4 bases, with 12 bases between the two germline ends. The CDR3 has 15 amino acids. The CDR3 DNA sequence: TGTGCCAGCAGCTTGGGACACCGACTCCCAGATACGCAGTATTTT. This encodes CASSLGHRLPDTQYF.

This clonotype was counted ten times or more. The chain links TRBV30 to TRBJ2-1; no definite D call. V lost 4 bases and J 8 bases, leaving 15 bases between the germline ends. The CDR3 has 13 residues. Germline V lookup: CDR1 GTSNPN, CDR2 SVGIG (reference sequence). The CDR3, as DNA: TGTGCCTGGAACCGATTATCGAACGATGAGCAGTTCTTC. Amino acids: CAWNRLSNDEQFF.

This chain links TRBV30 with TRBJ1-5; the match to TRBD1 covers 7 bases. Germline assignment: CDR1 GTSNPN and CDR2 SVGIG (reference sequence). The length of the CDR3 is 13 residues. CDR3 sequence (DNA): TGTGCTGTAGACAGGGATAGCAATCAGCCCCAGCATTTT. Its protein is CAVDRDSNQPQHF. The full variable domain, its missing parts supplied by reference TRBV30 and TRBJ1-5, is SQTIHQWPATLVQPVGSPLSLECTVEGTSNPNLYWYRQAAGRGLQLLFYSVGIGQISSEVPQNLSASRPQDRQFILSSKKLLLSDSGFYLCAVDRDSNQPQHFGDGTRLSIL.

The chain carries TRBV3-1 and TRBJ1-1, with D perhaps matching TRBD1 (5 bases). The germline V gene has CDR1 LGHDT and CDR2 YNNKEL (reference sequence). The CDR3 runs to 15 residues. V lost 4 bases and J 7 bases, leaving 19 bases between the germline ends. DNA of the CDR3: TGTGCCAGCAGCCCGGGGGTTAGTGGGCCGGGTGAAGCTTTCTTT. This sequence encodes CASSPGVSGPGEAFF. Full variable domain (outside the CDR3, taken from reference TRBV3-1 and TRBJ1-1): DTAVSQTPKYLVTQMGNDKSIKCEQNLGHDTMYWYKQDSKKFLKIMFSYNNKELIINETVPNRFSPKSPDKAHLNLHINSLELGDSAVYFCASSPGVSGPGEAFFGQGTRLTVV.

This clonotype showed up many times. The chain carries TRBV7-2 and TRBJ1-5; maybe TRBD1 (6 bases). The CDR3 has 15 amino acids. The germline CDR1 and CDR2 sequences are SGHTA and FQGNSA. Trimming took 5 bases from V and 2 from J, leaving 13 bases between them. CDR3: CASSEGAGGNQPQHF. CDR3 DNA sequence: TGTGCCAGCAGCGAAGGAGCAGGGGGCAATCAGCCCCAGCATTTT.

This clonotype was seen a handful of times. Just one base apart from a much larger clone, this may be a read error. J is TRBJ2-6 and V is TRBV27, with D possibly TRBD1 on 5 matching bases. Germline V gives CDR1 MNHEY, CDR2 SMNVEV (reference sequence). This CDR3 comprises 15 residues. The CDR3 sequence: CASSYRPPGANVRTF. CDR3 nucleotides: TGTGCCAGCAGTTATCGTCCTCCTGGGGCCAACGTCCGGACTTTC.

This clonotype appeared once. Sequence at one end of the junction differs from germline and may be a read error. The genes are TRBV7-2 and TRBJ1-3; 7 bases are shared with TRBD1. Per germline, CDR1 SGHTA and CDR2 FQGNSA. This CDR3 comprises 16 residues. The CDR3 DNA is TGTGCCAGCAGCTTAGGGGCAGGGGGTTCAGGAAACATCATATATTTT. It codes for CASSLGAGGSGNIIYF.

The sample holds one count of this clonotype. The V call is TRBV6-5, the J call TRBJ1-2; TRBD1 agrees at 9 bases. Germline trimming cut 0 bases from V and 4 bases from J; bases unmatched to any gene: 6. Germline values: CDR1 MNHEY, CDR2 SVGAGI. The CDR3 contains 16 residues. CDR3 amino acids: CASSYSPGTGPYGYTF. DNA for the CDR3: TGTGCCAGCAGTTACTCCCCCGGGACAGGGCCCTATGGCTACACCTTC.

Note on this clonotype: This may stem from a read error, because a much larger clone lies one nucleotide away. This chain links TRBV6-5 with TRBJ2-7; 11 nucleotides match TRBD1. The junction had 11 bases not matched to a gene; V was cut back by 4 bases and J by 6 bases. This CDR3 is 16 amino acids long. The V gene's germline CDR1 is MNHEY and CDR2 SVGAGI. The CDR3 region is CASSSRSPGQGVEQYF. The CDR3 coding sequence is TGTGCCAGCAGTTCGAGATCACCGGGACAGGGGGTCGAGCAGTACTTC.

This clonotype was seen a handful of times. This chain uses TRBV28 with TRBJ2-5; 9 bases agree with TRBD2. The CDR3 has 14 amino acids. Germline loops: CDR1 MDHEN, CDR2 SYDVKM. V trimming: 6 bases; J trimming: 3 bases; junction bases outside the gene matches: 5. CDR3 residues: CASSRSSGEETQYF. For the CDR3, the DNA is TGTGCCAGCAGCCGGTCTAGCGGGGAAGAGACCCAGTACTTC.

This clonotype has ten or more counts. The V call is TRBV6-2 or TRBV6-3, the J call TRBJ2-5, with 9 nucleotides matching TRBD2. The V and J ends lost 2 bases and 4 bases, in that order; junction bases with no gene match: 11. CDR1 MNHEY and CDR2 SVGEGT come from the germline V gene. The CDR3 consists of 17 residues. CDR3 sequence reads: CASSYTSSGVGGETQYF. In DNA, the CDR3 is TGTGCCAGCAGTTACACGTCTAGCGGGGTAGGAGGAGAGACCCAGTACTTC.